The sequence of this T cell receptor (beta chain) was determined in a study of CD8+ T cells in alopecia areata. For this clone: The antigen is unknown.

Extraction of RNA preceded its reverse transcription into cDNA, which served as the sequencing template. Clones were read by immunoSEQ multiplex PCR, and TCRdb kept only the in-frame ones, dropping some. The sample lists hundreds of thousands of clones, approximately 72% seen once, with roughly 1.2% in the top ten. General study points: Researchers reported that TCR sharing among patients proved less clear than in mice, possibly HLA-linked.

The treatment was: oral pan-JAK inhibitor, 5-10 mg twice daily. The sample here was CD4+ T cells sorted from blood, taken between weeks 43 and 45, from a patient treated with tofacitinib. This TCR derives from a human donor with alopecia areata.

CDR3 DNA sequence: TGCGCCAGCAGCAATCCGGAGGAATACAATGAGCAGTTCTTC. It translates to CASSNPEEYNEQFF. The V gene is TRBV5-1, the J gene TRBJ2-1, with D possibly matching TRBD2 (5 bases). The CDR3 loop spans 14 amino acids. Germline V gene sequence: CDR1 SGHRS, CDR2 YFSETQ. V shed 4 bases and J shed 4 bases, with 12 bases lying between them.